This T cell receptor beta chain was identified during a study of T-cell memory formation after mild COVID-19. This CDR3 contains 16 residues. The trim removed 1 base at V and 6 bases at J, leaving 9 bases unmatched. From germline, CDR1 is MGHRA and CDR2 YSYEKL. TCRdb re-called the 5' RACE reads through MiXCR, storing one row per CDR3 protein. The sample carries approximately 500,000 distinct CDR3 sequences, around 27% recorded once. The specimen was PBMCs or a T cell subset sorted from them (not recorded which). This sequence joins TRBV4-1 and TRBJ2-1; TRBD1 matches at 7 bases. This clonotype originated in an adult woman who had mild COVID-19 (a few samples of this study predate the infection). Cell type and time point are not known. For the CDR3, the DNA is TGCGCCAGCAGCCAAGTAGGGGGCTTTTCTATCAATGAGCAGTTCTTC. This gives the protein CASSQVGGFSINEQFF.